Listed below are T cell receptor beta chains from one sample, sequenced in a study of shared T cell receptors in the human thymus. TCRdb's table, derived via immunoSEQ multiplex PCR, lists solely in-frame clones and lacks some. In the table there are 55,000 to 75,000 clones, about 95% of which are singletons. Sequenced: thymocytes. The receptors derive from a human donor. Both conserved end residues are part of each CDR3. Each record gives: J gene, clone size, D gene, V gene, CDR3 protein, CDR3 DNA. A D gene is named only where the DNA matches it firmly. Only part of the rows carry a size: once, few, many, or a class if the clone is expanded.

j_gene: TRBJ1-5
abundance: -
d_gene: -
v_gene: TRBV7-8
CDR3aa: CASSLGGGDQPQHF
CDR3nt: TGTGCCAGCAGCTTGGGAGGAGGGGACCAGCCCCAGCATTTT

j_gene: TRBJ2-7
abundance: -
d_gene: -
v_gene: TRBV4-3
CDR3aa: CASSPYKVSYEQYF
CDR3nt: TGCGCCAGCAGCCCCTATAAAGTGTCCTACGAGCAGTACTTC

j_gene: TRBJ2-1
abundance: -
d_gene: TRBD2
v_gene: TRBV27
CDR3aa: CASSSTGGPSANEQFF
CDR3nt: TGTGCCAGCAGTTCAACGGGGGGGCCGTCCGCCAATGAGCAGTTCTTC

j_gene: TRBJ2-7
abundance: -
d_gene: -
v_gene: TRBV7-2
CDR3aa: CASSLILGAGYEQYF
CDR3nt: TGTGCCAGCAGCTTAATTCTGGGGGCCGGCTACGAGCAGTACTTC

j_gene: TRBJ2-1
abundance: -
d_gene: TRBD2
v_gene: TRBV2
CDR3aa: CASSEYLAGEGEQFF
CDR3nt: TGTGCCAGCAGTGAATACCTAGCGGGGGAGGGTGAGCAGTTCTTC

j_gene: TRBJ2-7
abundance: -
d_gene: -
v_gene: TRBV5-1
CDR3aa: CASSLVGVESSYEQYF
CDR3nt: TGCGCCAGCAGCTTGGTGGGGGTAGAGAGCTCCTACGAGCAGTACTTC

j_gene: TRBJ1-5
abundance: -
d_gene: TRBD1
v_gene: TRBV5-1
CDR3aa: CASSPGQGLNQPQHF
CDR3nt: TGCGCCAGCAGCCCCGGACAGGGCCTCAATCAGCCCCAGCATTTT

j_gene: TRBJ1-2
abundance: -
d_gene: -
v_gene: TRBV11-2
CDR3aa: CASSLGVGTYGYTF
CDR3nt: TGTGCCAGCAGCTTAGGGGTCGGAACCTATGGCTACACCTTC

j_gene: TRBJ2-1
abundance: once
d_gene: -
v_gene: TRBV2
CDR3aa: CASRGTDKQFF
CDR3nt: TGTGCCAGCAGAGGGACGGACAAGCAGTTCTTC

j_gene: TRBJ1-1
abundance: few
d_gene: -
v_gene: TRBV25-1
CDR3aa: CASSDGTVNTEAFF
CDR3nt: TGTGCCAGCAGTGACGGGACGGTGAACACTGAAGCTTTCTTT

j_gene: TRBJ1-4
abundance: -
d_gene: TRBD1
v_gene: TRBV5-4
CDR3aa: CASGLKPGQGFEKLFF
CDR3nt: TGTGCCAGCGGCCTAAAACCGGGACAGGGGTTTGAAAAACTGTTTTTT

j_gene: TRBJ1-3
abundance: once
d_gene: TRBD1
v_gene: TRBV6-6
CDR3aa: CASSPPQGAFGNTIYF
CDR3nt: TGTGCCAGCAGTCCGCCACAGGGGGCTTTTGGAAACACCATATATTTT

j_gene: TRBJ1-1
abundance: -
d_gene: TRBD1
v_gene: TRBV15
CDR3aa: CATSREGQGRRETEAFF
CDR3nt: TGTGCCACCAGCAGAGAGGGACAGGGCCGTCGGGAAACTGAAGCTTTCTTT

j_gene: TRBJ2-7
abundance: -
d_gene: TRBD1
v_gene: TRBV29-1
CDR3aa: CSGQGEGSGEQYF
CDR3nt: TGCAGCGGACAGGGAGAGGGGAGCGGCGAGCAGTACTTC

j_gene: TRBJ1-2
abundance: -
d_gene: TRBD1
v_gene: TRBV4-2
CDR3aa: CASSELGGTVYGYTF
CDR3nt: TGTGCCAGCAGCGAACTAGGGGGGACAGTTTATGGCTACACCTTC

j_gene: TRBJ2-1
abundance: once
d_gene: TRBD2
v_gene: TRBV4-1
CDR3aa: CASPGGGLNEQFF
CDR3nt: TGCGCCAGCCCGGGGGGGGGCCTTAATGAGCAGTTCTTC

j_gene: TRBJ2-4
abundance: -
d_gene: -
v_gene: TRBV5-4
CDR3aa: CASSLRGPRRRAKNIQYF
CDR3nt: TGTGCCAGCAGCTTGAGGGGACCTCGGAGAAGGGCCAAAAACATTCAGTACTTC

j_gene: TRBJ1-6
abundance: once
d_gene: -
v_gene: TRBV27
CDR3aa: CASSAKLGDRLLSYNSPLHF
CDR3nt: TGTGCCAGCAGTGCTAAGCTCGGAGACAGACTACTCTCCTATAATTCACCCCTCCACTTT

j_gene: TRBJ1-4
abundance: -
d_gene: TRBD1
v_gene: TRBV6-5
CDR3aa: CASSPRGVKLFF
CDR3nt: TGTGCCAGCAGTCCCAGGGGGGTAAAACTGTTTTTT

j_gene: TRBJ1-4
abundance: -
d_gene: TRBD1
v_gene: TRBV7-6
CDR3aa: CASSRDRVNEKLFF
CDR3nt: TGTGCCAGCAGTCGGGACAGGGTAAATGAAAAACTGTTTTTT

j_gene: TRBJ2-3
abundance: -
d_gene: -
v_gene: TRBV5-1
CDR3aa: CASRHINRRSTDTQYF
CDR3nt: TGCGCCAGCAGGCATATAAACAGGAGGAGCACAGATACGCAGTATTTT

j_gene: TRBJ1-1
abundance: -
d_gene: TRBD1
v_gene: TRBV6-5
CDR3aa: CASSYSTGSGNTEAFF
CDR3nt: TGTGCCAGCAGTTACTCGACAGGGTCGGGGAACACTGAAGCTTTCTTT

j_gene: TRBJ2-1
abundance: -
d_gene: -
v_gene: TRBV4-1
CDR3aa: CASSQLLANEQFF
CDR3nt: TGCGCCAGCAGCCAATTGCTCGCTAATGAGCAGTTCTTC

j_gene: TRBJ2-6
abundance: -
d_gene: TRBD2
v_gene: TRBV5-1
CDR3aa: CASSLVPSGGFSSSGANVLTF
CDR3nt: TGCGCCAGCAGCTTGGTTCCTAGCGGGGGATTTTCAAGCTCTGGGGCCAACGTCCTGACTTTC

j_gene: TRBJ2-7
abundance: -
d_gene: -
v_gene: TRBV10-3
CDR3aa: CAISVGGLVGYYEQYF
CDR3nt: TGTGCCATCAGTGTGGGGGGTTTGGTGGGGTACTACGAGCAGTACTTC

j_gene: TRBJ1-5
abundance: -
d_gene: -
v_gene: TRBV27
CDR3aa: CASSPGPGAGQPQHF
CDR3nt: TGTGCCAGCAGCCCTGGGCCGGGGGCGGGTCAGCCCCAGCATTTT

j_gene: TRBJ2-7
abundance: -
d_gene: -
v_gene: TRBV27
CDR3aa: CASRGPSYEQYF
CDR3nt: TGTGCCAGCAGAGGACCCTCCTACGAGCAGTACTTC

j_gene: TRBJ2-5
abundance: -
d_gene: -
v_gene: TRBV5-1
CDR3aa: CASSLPAPTGKAQETQYF
CDR3nt: TGCGCCAGCAGCTTGCCAGCCCCCACAGGAAAAGCTCAAGAGACCCAGTACTTC

j_gene: TRBJ2-5
abundance: -
d_gene: -
v_gene: TRBV28
CDR3aa: CASSFSPWDPRREETQYF
CDR3nt: TGTGCCAGCAGTTTCTCTCCATGGGACCCTCGTCGTGAAGAGACCCAGTACTTC

j_gene: TRBJ2-7
abundance: -
d_gene: -
v_gene: TRBV28
CDR3aa: CASSHLQGFRIYEQYF
CDR3nt: TGTGCCAGCAGTCACTTACAGGGATTTCGAATCTACGAGCAGTACTTC

j_gene: TRBJ1-6
abundance: -
d_gene: -
v_gene: TRBV15
CDR3aa: CATSSQESSYNSPLHF
CDR3nt: TGTGCCACCAGCAGCCAGGAAAGCTCCTATAATTCACCCCTCCACTTT

j_gene: TRBJ1-2
abundance: -
d_gene: TRBD1
v_gene: TRBV5-6
CDR3aa: CASSIRQGRYGYTF
CDR3nt: TGTGCCAGCAGCATAAGACAGGGGCGCTATGGCTACACCTTC

j_gene: TRBJ1-3
abundance: -
d_gene: TRBD1
v_gene: TRBV11-2
CDR3aa: CASIREDRGPGNTIYF
CDR3nt: TGTGCCAGCATCCGTGAGGACAGGGGGCCTGGAAACACCATATATTTT

j_gene: TRBJ2-1
abundance: once
d_gene: TRBD2
v_gene: TRBV27
CDR3aa: CASSFGLAVDNEQFF
CDR3nt: TGTGCCAGCAGTTTCGGACTAGCGGTTGACAATGAGCAGTTCTTC

j_gene: TRBJ2-7
abundance: -
d_gene: TRBD2
v_gene: TRBV27
CDR3aa: CASSSPAGRSSYEQYF
CDR3nt: TGTGCCAGCAGTTCCCCAGCGGGGAGGAGCTCCTACGAGCAGTACTTC

j_gene: TRBJ1-5
abundance: few
d_gene: -
v_gene: TRBV7-2
CDR3aa: CASSPPGGPPQPQHF
CDR3nt: TGTGCCAGCAGCCCACCGGGCGGACCCCCTCAGCCCCAGCATTTT

j_gene: TRBJ1-1
abundance: -
d_gene: -
v_gene: TRBV5-6
CDR3aa: CASSFAEMAFF
CDR3nt: TGTGCCAGCAGCTTCGCTGAAATGGCTTTCTTT

j_gene: TRBJ2-1
abundance: -
d_gene: -
v_gene: TRBV14
CDR3aa: CASSQEVVGNSSYNEQFF
CDR3nt: TGTGCCAGCAGCCAAGAAGTAGTGGGGAACAGCTCCTACAATGAGCAGTTCTTC

j_gene: TRBJ2-3
abundance: few
d_gene: -
v_gene: TRBV14
CDR3aa: CASSQDIGGPDTQYF
CDR3nt: TGTGCCAGCAGCCAAGATATAGGGGGACCGGATACGCAGTATTTT

j_gene: TRBJ1-2
abundance: -
d_gene: TRBD1
v_gene: TRBV19
CDR3aa: CASSILGQGGDGYTF
CDR3nt: TGTGCCAGTAGTATCCTGGGACAGGGCGGCGATGGCTACACCTTC

j_gene: TRBJ2-3
abundance: -
d_gene: TRBD2
v_gene: TRBV7-8
CDR3aa: CASSLAQISGTSGGTDTQYF
CDR3nt: TGTGCCAGCAGCTTAGCACAGATAAGTGGGACTAGCGGGGGCACAGATACGCAGTATTTT

j_gene: TRBJ1-6
abundance: -
d_gene: TRBD1
v_gene: TRBV18
CDR3aa: CASSSGQGIENSPLHF
CDR3nt: TGTGCCAGCTCATCGGGACAGGGAATAGAGAATTCACCCCTCCACTTT

j_gene: TRBJ1-3
abundance: -
d_gene: -
v_gene: TRBV29-1
CDR3aa: CSVSGSDRSSGNTIYF
CDR3nt: TGCAGCGTTTCAGGCTCGGACAGATCGTCTGGAAACACCATATATTTT

j_gene: TRBJ2-6
abundance: -
d_gene: TRBD2
v_gene: TRBV11-3
CDR3aa: CASSLDLILAEPSGANVLTF
CDR3nt: TGTGCCAGCAGCTTAGATCTTATACTAGCGGAACCCTCTGGGGCCAACGTCCTGACTTTC

j_gene: TRBJ1-1
abundance: -
d_gene: -
v_gene: TRBV6-6
CDR3aa: CASSFSEGVTEAFF
CDR3nt: TGTGCCAGCAGTTTCTCAGAAGGGGTCACTGAAGCTTTCTTT

j_gene: TRBJ1-2
abundance: -
d_gene: TRBD1
v_gene: TRBV5-1
CDR3aa: CASKVDRESGYDGYTF
CDR3nt: TGCGCCAGCAAGGTGGACAGGGAGTCGGGATACGATGGCTACACCTTC

j_gene: TRBJ1-1
abundance: -
d_gene: -
v_gene: TRBV11-2
CDR3aa: CASSLYPMGDLNTEAFF
CDR3nt: TGTGCCAGCAGCTTATATCCTATGGGGGATTTGAACACTGAAGCTTTCTTT

j_gene: TRBJ2-7
abundance: -
d_gene: -
v_gene: TRBV28
CDR3aa: CASSLEDSSYEQYF
CDR3nt: TGTGCCAGCAGTTTAGAGGACAGCTCCTACGAGCAGTACTTC

j_gene: TRBJ1-1
abundance: -
d_gene: TRBD1
v_gene: TRBV7-3
CDR3aa: CASSSSGTVEAFF
CDR3nt: TGTGCCAGCAGCTCCTCCGGGACAGTTGAAGCTTTCTTT

j_gene: TRBJ1-5
abundance: -
d_gene: -
v_gene: TRBV4-3
CDR3aa: CASSQDLEVSNQPQHF
CDR3nt: TGCGCCAGCAGCCAAGATTTAGAAGTTAGCAATCAGCCCCAGCATTTT

j_gene: TRBJ2-5
abundance: -
d_gene: TRBD1
v_gene: TRBV2
CDR3aa: CASSVYARGLLQETQYF
CDR3nt: TGTGCCAGCAGTGTTTACGCCAGGGGGCTACTCCAAGAGACCCAGTACTTC

j_gene: TRBJ2-7
abundance: -
d_gene: -
v_gene: TRBV27
CDR3aa: CASRKLGHLYEQYF
CDR3nt: TGTGCCAGCCGAAAATTAGGACATCTATACGAGCAGTACTTC

j_gene: TRBJ2-6
abundance: -
d_gene: TRBD1
v_gene: TRBV5-1
CDR3aa: CASSLETGGPVYSGANVLTF
CDR3nt: TGCGCCAGCAGCTTGGAGACAGGGGGGCCCGTATACTCTGGGGCCAACGTCCTGACTTTC

j_gene: TRBJ2-5
abundance: once
d_gene: -
v_gene: TRBV14
CDR3aa: CASSQTGPPAQYF
CDR3nt: TGTGCCAGCAGCCAAACGGGACCGCCGGCGCAGTACTTC

j_gene: TRBJ1-5
abundance: -
d_gene: TRBD1
v_gene: TRBV28
CDR3aa: CASSGKEDRKGGSGQPQHF
CDR3nt: TGTGCCAGCAGTGGAAAAGAGGACAGGAAAGGAGGGAGCGGTCAGCCCCAGCATTTT

j_gene: TRBJ1-1
abundance: -
d_gene: -
v_gene: TRBV7-2
CDR3aa: CASSLRQDMNTEAFF
CDR3nt: TGTGCCAGCAGCTTAAGGCAAGATATGAACACTGAAGCTTTCTTT